The 5 T cell receptor beta chains below all came from one sample that was sequenced in a study of shared clonotypes between healthy human individuals. The assay was immunoSEQ multiplex PCR, and TCRdb's table has in-frame clones only and misses some. The repertoire holds about 2.4 million clones, with roughly 93% as singletons. Sample: naive CD4+ T cells from PBMCs. The subset: CD45RA+ positively selected. These receptors were obtained from a man between 18 and 35 years old in good health. Some clones in this sample may be carry-over from other donors' samples.

J is TRBJ1-2 and V is TRBV6-6; D is undetermined. Germline assignment: CDR1 MNHNY and CDR2 SVGAGI (reference sequence). Trimming removed 6 bases from V and 1 base from J, with 9 bases in between. There are 13 residues in the CDR3. The CDR3 here is CASSTSFNYGYTF. The CDR3 nucleotides are TGTGCCAGCAGCACCAGTTTTAACTATGGCTACACCTTC.

On this clone itself: This same CDR3 is encoded by further DNA sequences in the sample. V is TRBV19 and J is TRBJ2-7; D may match TRBD1 or TRBD2 (6 bases each). V gave up 5 bases and J gave up 3 bases, with 11 bases separating them. Germline CDR1 is LNHDA and CDR2 is SQIVND (reference sequence). This CDR3 is 13 amino acids long. DNA of the CDR3: TGTGCCAGTAGTGCCGGGGGCGGCTACGAGCAGTACTTC. Encoded protein: CASSAGGGYEQYF.

This rearrangement joins TRBV27 to TRBJ2-5; the D gene is possibly TRBD2 (6 bases). Germline V CDR1 and CDR2: MNHEY, SMNVEV (reference sequence). This CDR3 comprises 13 residues. V was clipped by 2 bases and J by 4 bases, with 8 bases between them. This CDR3 is CASSLAGSETQYF. CDR3 nucleotide sequence: TGTGCCAGCAGTTTAGCGGGGTCAGAGACCCAGTACTTC.

This clone appeared once. The chain links TRBV14 to TRBJ2-1, with 9 bases fitting TRBD1. The CDR3 consists of 15 residues. Germline CDR1 and CDR2: SGHDN and FVKESK. J was trimmed by 3 bases and V by 5 bases; bases with no gene match: 5. CDR3 region: CASSRKTGGYNEQFF. CDR3 in DNA: TGTGCCAGCAGCAGGAAGACAGGGGGCTACAATGAGCAGTTCTTC. Drawing the rest from reference TRBV14 and TRBJ2-1, the complete variable domain is EAGVTQFPSHSVIEKGQTVTLRCDPISGHDNLYWYRRVMGKEIKFLLHFVKESKQDESGMPNNRFLAERTGGTYSTLKVQPAELEDSGVYFCASSRKTGGYNEQFFGPGTRLTVL.

The V and J genes are TRBV19 and TRBJ2-3; 13 nucleotides align to TRBD2. CDR3 size: 14 residues. Germline V gene lookup returns CDR1 LNHDA and CDR2 SQIVND (reference sequence). J gave up 6 bases and V 10 bases, and 7 bases lay outside the gene matches. DNA of the CDR3: TGTGCCACCTCGACTAGCGGGGGGTGGGATACGCAGTATTTT. This gives the protein CATSTSGGWDTQYF.